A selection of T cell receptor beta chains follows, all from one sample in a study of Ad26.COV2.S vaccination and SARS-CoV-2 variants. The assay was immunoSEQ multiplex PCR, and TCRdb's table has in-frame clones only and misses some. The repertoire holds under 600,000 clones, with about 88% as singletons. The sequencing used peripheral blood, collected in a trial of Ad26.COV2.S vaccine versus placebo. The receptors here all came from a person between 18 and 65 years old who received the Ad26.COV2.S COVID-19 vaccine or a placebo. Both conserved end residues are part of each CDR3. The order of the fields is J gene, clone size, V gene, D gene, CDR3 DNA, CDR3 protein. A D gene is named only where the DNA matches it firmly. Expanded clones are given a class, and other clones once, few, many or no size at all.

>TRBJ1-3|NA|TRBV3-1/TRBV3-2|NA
TGTGCCAGCAGCCAAGTGAGGGCGGGGACCAGCTCTGGAAACACCATATATTTT
CASSQVRAGTSSGNTIYF
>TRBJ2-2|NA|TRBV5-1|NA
TGCGCCAGCAGCCCGTTGGTGGGAGCCGGGGAGCTGTTTTTT
CASSPLVGAGELFF
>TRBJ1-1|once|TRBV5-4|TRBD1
TGTGCCAGCAGCCCAAGGACAGGGATTATTACTGAAGCTTTCTTT
CASSPRTGIITEAFF
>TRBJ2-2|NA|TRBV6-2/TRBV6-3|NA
TGTGCCAGCAGTGGGTTGGGGGTAAACATCGGGGAGCTGTTTTTT
CASSGLGVNIGELFF
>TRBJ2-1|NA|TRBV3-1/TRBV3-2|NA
TGTGCCAGCAGCCAAGGGATCGGGCCCCTCAATGAGCAGTTCTTC
CASSQGIGPLNEQFF
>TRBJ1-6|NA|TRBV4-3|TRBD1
TGCGCCAGCAGCCAAGATATAGCCCCGGTCAGACAGGGCCAAAATTCACCCCTCCACTTT
CASSQDIAPVRQGQNSPLHF
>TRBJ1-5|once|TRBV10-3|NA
TGTGCCATCAGCGAGCGGCCCGACATCGCGCAGCCCCAGCATTTT
CAISERPDIAQPQHF
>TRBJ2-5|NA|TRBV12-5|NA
TGTGCTAGTGGTTTGGGTCAGGGGTACCAAGAGACCCAGTACTTC
CASGLGQGYQETQYF
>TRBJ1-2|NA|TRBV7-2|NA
TGTGCCAGCAGCTTAGGTTCCAGGGCGTATGGCTACACCTTC
CASSLGSRAYGYTF
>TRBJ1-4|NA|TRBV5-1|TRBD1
TGCGCCAGCAGGCCGGGACAGGGGGCGTCCAATAATGAAAAACTGTTTTTT
CASRPGQGASNNEKLFF
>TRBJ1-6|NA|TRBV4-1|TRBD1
TGCGCCAGCAGCCAAGTGCAGGGGGCTGGTTCACCCCTCCACTTT
CASSQVQGAGSPLHF
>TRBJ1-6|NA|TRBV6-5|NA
TGTGCCAGCTCGGGTTGGGGCGGTTCACCCCTCCACTTT
CASSGWGGSPLHF
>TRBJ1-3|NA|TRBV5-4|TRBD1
TGTGCCAGCAGCTACAGGGGGGTCTCTGGAAACACCATATATTTT
CASSYRGVSGNTIYF
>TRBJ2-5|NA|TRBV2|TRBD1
TGTGCCAGCAGTGAGGAGGGACAGGGGGCAGAGACCCAGTACTTC
CASSEEGQGAETQYF
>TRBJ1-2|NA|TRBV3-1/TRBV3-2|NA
TGTGCCAGCAGCCAGTTTCAAGGGTATGGCTACACCTTC
CASSQFQGYGYTF
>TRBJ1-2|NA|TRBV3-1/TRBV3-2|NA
TGTGCCAGCAGCCCCCCCAGGGACAAGAACTATGGCTACACCTTC
CASSPPRDKNYGYTF
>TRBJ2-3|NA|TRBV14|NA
TGTGCCAGCAGCCAAGGATATAGGCGAGCAAGAACCACGGATACGCAGTATTTT
CASSQGYRRARTTDTQYF
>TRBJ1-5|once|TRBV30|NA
TGTGCCTGGAGTGTACGAGGGGCACAGCCCCAGCATTTT
CAWSVRGAQPQHF
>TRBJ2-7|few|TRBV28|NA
TGTGCCAGCAGTTTAGGGCTAGAGGGAAACGAGCAGTACTTC
CASSLGLEGNEQYF
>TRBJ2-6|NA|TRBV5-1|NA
TGCGCCAGCAGCACCACTAGCTCTGGGGCCAACGTCCTGACTTTC
CASSTTSSGANVLTF
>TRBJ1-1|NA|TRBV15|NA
TGTGCCACCGGCGGGGGGATTTGGACTGAAGCTTTCTTT
CATGGGIWTEAFF
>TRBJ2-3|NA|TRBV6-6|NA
TGTGCCAGCAGTTACTCCCCGACAGGTAGCACAGATACGCAGTATTTT
CASSYSPTGSTDTQYF
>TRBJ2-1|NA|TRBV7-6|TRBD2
TGTGCCAGCAGCTTAGCAACAACCGGGACTAGTTATCAGTTCTTC
CASSLATTGTSYQFF
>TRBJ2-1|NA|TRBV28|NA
TGTGCCAGCGGGGCGCAGGAGCAGTTCTTC
CASGAQEQFF
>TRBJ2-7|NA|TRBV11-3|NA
TGTGCCAGCAGCTTAGGTGGTAGCTCCAGCCACGAGCAGTACTTC
CASSLGGSSSHEQYF
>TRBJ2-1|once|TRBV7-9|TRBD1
TGTGCCAGCAGCCTAGTTGACAGGGCTTACAATGAGCAGTTCTTC
CASSLVDRAYNEQFF
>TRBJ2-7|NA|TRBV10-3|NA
TGTGCCATCAGTGCTAGCGACTACCCTCATGAGCAGTACTTC
CAISASDYPHEQYF
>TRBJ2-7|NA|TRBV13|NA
TGTGCCAGCAGCTTAGCGGGTATCGAGTACGAGCAGTACTTC
CASSLAGIEYEQYF
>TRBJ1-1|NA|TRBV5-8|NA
TGTGCCAGCAGCCCCGACACCTTTAACACTGAAGCTTTCTTT
CASSPDTFNTEAFF
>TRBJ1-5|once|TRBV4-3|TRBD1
TGCGCCAGCAGCCCAAACAACAGGGGAGGTCAGCCCCAGCATTTT
CASSPNNRGGQPQHF
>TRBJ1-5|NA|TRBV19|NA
TGTGCCAGTAGTATAATCAGGGCTGGTCAGCCCCAGCATTTT
CASSIIRAGQPQHF
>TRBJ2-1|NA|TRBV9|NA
TGTGCCAGCAGTCTCGGGGGTGGTGTTTACAATGAGCAGTTCTTC
CASSLGGGVYNEQFF
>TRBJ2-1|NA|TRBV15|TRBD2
TGTGCCACCAGCAGCTTAGAGGGACTAGCGGGGGATGAGCAGTTCTTC
CATSSLEGLAGDEQFF
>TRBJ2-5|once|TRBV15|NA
TGTGCCACCAGCAGGCGGTACCAAGAGACCCAGTACTTC
CATSRRYQETQYF
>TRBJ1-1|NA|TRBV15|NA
TGTGCCACCCGACGAGACAGGACGAACACTGAAGCTTTCTTT
CATRRDRTNTEAFF
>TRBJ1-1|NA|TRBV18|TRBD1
TGTGCCAGCTCCAGGACAAGGGGGCGGGAGAACACTGAAGCTTTCTTT
CASSRTRGRENTEAFF
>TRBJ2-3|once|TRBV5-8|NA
TGTGCCAGCAGCCCGGGACAACTGTTGGGCACAGATACGCAGTATTTT
CASSPGQLLGTDTQYF
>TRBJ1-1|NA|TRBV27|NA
TGTGCCAGGAGTTCCCCACCTTGGGACCCCAAGATGAACACTGAAGCTTTCTTT
CARSSPPWDPKMNTEAFF
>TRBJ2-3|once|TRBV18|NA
TGTGCCAGCTCACCACCGGGCTGGGTTGTGACAGATACGCAGTATTTT
CASSPPGWVVTDTQYF
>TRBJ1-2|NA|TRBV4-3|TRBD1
TGCGCCAGCAGCCAAGACCGCGGGACAGGGTTCTATGGCTACACCTTC
CASSQDRGTGFYGYTF
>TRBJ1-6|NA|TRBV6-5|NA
TGTGCCAGCAGGAAATACGGCTCCTATAATTCACCCCTCCACTTT
CASRKYGSYNSPLHF
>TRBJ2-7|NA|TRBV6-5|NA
TGTGCCAGCAGTTTGGAACAGACCCTTTACGAGCAGTACTTC
CASSLEQTLYEQYF
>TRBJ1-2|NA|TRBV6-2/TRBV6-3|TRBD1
TGTGCCAGCAGTTACGCCGGGACAGGGGGAGGTGGCTACACCTTC
CASSYAGTGGGGYTF
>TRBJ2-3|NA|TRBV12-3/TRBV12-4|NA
TGTGCCAGCAGTTTTGCGGATACGCAGTATTTT
CASSFADTQYF
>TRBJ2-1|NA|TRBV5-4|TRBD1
TGTGCCAGCAGCAGGACAGGCAACAATGAGCAGTTCTTC
CASSRTGNNEQFF
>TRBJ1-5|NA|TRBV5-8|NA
TGTGCCAGCAGCTTTAGGGGACGGGGTGGGGGTAGCAATCAGCCCCAGCATTTT
CASSFRGRGGGSNQPQHF